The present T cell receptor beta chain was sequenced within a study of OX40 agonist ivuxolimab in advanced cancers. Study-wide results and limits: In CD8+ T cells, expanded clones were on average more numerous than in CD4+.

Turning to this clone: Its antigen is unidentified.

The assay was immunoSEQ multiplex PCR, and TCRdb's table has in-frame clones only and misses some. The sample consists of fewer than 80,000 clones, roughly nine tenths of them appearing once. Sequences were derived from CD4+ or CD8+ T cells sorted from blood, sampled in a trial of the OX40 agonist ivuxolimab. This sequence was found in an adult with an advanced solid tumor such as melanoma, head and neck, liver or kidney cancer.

CDR3 sequence reads: CASSYGTRPGTDTQYF. DNA of the CDR3: TGTGCCAGCAGTTACGGAACTAGACCTGGCACAGATACGCAGTATTTT. The rearrangement uses TRBV6-5 and TRBJ2-3, with a possible D match to TRBD2 (5 bases). CDR1 and CDR2 from the germline V gene are MNHEY and SVGAGI. With 2 bases removed from V and 1 base from J, the gap between germline ends came to 13 bases. This CDR3 contains 16 residues.